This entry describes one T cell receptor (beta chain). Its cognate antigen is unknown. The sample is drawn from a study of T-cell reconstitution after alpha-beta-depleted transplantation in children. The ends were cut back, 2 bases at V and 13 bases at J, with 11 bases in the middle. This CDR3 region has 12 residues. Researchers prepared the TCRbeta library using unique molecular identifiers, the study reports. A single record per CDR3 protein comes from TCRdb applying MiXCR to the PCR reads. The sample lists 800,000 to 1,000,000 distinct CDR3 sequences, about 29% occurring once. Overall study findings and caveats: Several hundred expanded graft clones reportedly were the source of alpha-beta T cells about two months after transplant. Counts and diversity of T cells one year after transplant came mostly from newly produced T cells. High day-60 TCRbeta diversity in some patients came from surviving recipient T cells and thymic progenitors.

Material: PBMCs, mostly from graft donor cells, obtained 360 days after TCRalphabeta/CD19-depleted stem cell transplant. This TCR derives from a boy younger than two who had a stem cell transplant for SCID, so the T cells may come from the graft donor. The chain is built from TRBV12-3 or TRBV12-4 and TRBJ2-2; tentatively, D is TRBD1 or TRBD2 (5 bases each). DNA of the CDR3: TGTGCCAGCAGTTTAAAGGGGAGAGGGCTGTTTTTT. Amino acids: CASSLKGRGLFF.